Following are 32 T cell receptor beta chains from one sample sequenced in a study of T cells after somatic rescue of genetic block. The table came from immunoSEQ multiplex PCR; TCRdb's copy has only in-frame clones and leaves some out. This sample has roughly 71,000 clones, with approximately 91% found just once. Sequencing was performed on peripheral blood mononuclear cells (PBMCs). The receptors were sampled from a young man.

The CDR3 region has the DNA TGTGCTAGTGGTTTGGTCGCCGGGGTCACTGAAGCTTTCTTT. It specifies CASGLVAGVTEAFF. The chain combines TRBV12-5 with TRBJ1-1; D call uncertain. V shed 0 bases and J shed 4 bases, with 9 bases lying between them. Germline lookup yields CDR1 LGHNT and CDR2 FRNRAP. This CDR3 has 14 amino acids.

J is TRBJ2-1 and V is TRBV11-3, with D possibly TRBD1 on 5 matching bases. CDR3 length: 12 amino acids. Germline CDR1 and CDR2: SGHNT and YENEEA. Trimming removed 4 bases from V and 5 bases from J, with 6 bases in between. CDR3 sequence reads: CASSSQDNEQFF. In nucleotides, the CDR3 is TGTGCCAGCAGCTCACAGGACAATGAGCAGTTCTTC.

The chain has TRBV7-8 and TRBJ1-2; D remains ambiguous. The germline CDR1 and CDR2 sequences are SGHVS and FQNEAQ. The CDR3 covers 12 residues. V gave up 1 base and J gave up 8 bases, with 8 bases separating them. This chain's CDR3 is CASSLGGWGYTF. In DNA form, the CDR3 reads TGTGCCAGCAGCTTAGGGGGTTGGGGCTACACCTTC.

The V gene is TRBV6-6, the J gene TRBJ2-1, with 9 nucleotides matching TRBD2. CDR3 length: 11 amino acids. With V trimmed by 11 bases and J by 10 bases, 6 bases remained unmatched. Germline V gene sequence: CDR1 MNHNY, CDR2 SVGAGI (reference sequence). CDR3 bases: TGTGCCGGGGGACTAGCCCAGGAGCAGTTCTTC. It specifies CAGGLAQEQFF.

The chain has TRBV5-1 and TRBJ2-5, with 9 nucleotides matching TRBD1. Germline CDR1 reads SGHRS; CDR2 reads YFSETQ. This CDR3 has 17 amino acids. J was trimmed by 1 base and V by 4 bases; bases with no gene match: 11. In DNA form, the CDR3 reads TGCGCCAGCAGCAGGGACAGGGTTGGATCAGGCCAAGAGACCCAGTACTTC. This encodes CASSRDRVGSGQETQYF.

This clone was seen a handful of times. The chain couples TRBV18 to TRBJ2-5; D possibly corresponds to TRBD2 (5 bases). This CDR3 has 13 residues. With 6 bases removed from V and 1 base from J, the gap between germline ends came to 9 bases. Per germline, CDR1 KGHSH and CDR2 LQKENI. In nucleotides, the CDR3 is TGTGCCAGCTCCGAGACTATCCAAGAGACCCAGTACTTC. Translated, it gives CASSETIQETQYF.

V is TRBV11-2 and J is TRBJ1-3; no reliable D call. The CDR3 totals 12 residues. The germline CDR1 and CDR2 sequences are SGHAT and FQNNGV. Trimming took off 5 bases at V and 4 bases at J, with 6 bases between the two ends. The CDR3: CASSSPGNTIYF. CDR3 coding DNA: TGTGCCAGCAGCAGTCCAGGAAACACCATATATTTT. The full variable domain, rest sourced from reference TRBV11-2 and TRBJ1-3, is EAGVAQSPRYKIIEKRQSVAFWCNPISGHATLYWYQQILGQGPKLLIQFQNNGVVDDSQLPKDRFSAERLKGVDSTLKIQPAKLEDSAVYLCASSSPGNTIYFGEGSWLTVV.

This clone was observed once. V usage is TRBV4-1 and J usage is TRBJ2-4; 9 bases match TRBD1. Germline V CDR1 and CDR2: MGHRA, YSYEKL. CDR3 length equals 17 residues. Losses at the gene ends were 3 bases for V and 2 bases for J; bases not matched to a gene: 8. The CDR3 spells CASSQLQGALSKNIQYF. In DNA, the CDR3 is TGCGCCAGCAGCCAGCTACAGGGGGCGCTTTCCAAAAACATTCAGTACTTC.

The chain links TRBV5-1 to TRBJ2-5; TRBD2 matches 11 bases. This CDR3 region has 18 residues. With 1 base clipped from V and 5 bases from J, the junction kept 13 bases outside the gene matches. Germline V gives CDR1 SGHRS, CDR2 YFSETQ. CDR3 coding DNA: TGCGCCAGCAGCTTGCCCTTTACCCTAGCGGGGGGTGCGGAGACCCAGTACTTC. The encoded protein is CASSLPFTLAGGAETQYF.

This clone occurred a few times. The V and J genes are TRBV7-9 and TRBJ2-7, with D tentatively TRBD2 (6 bases). This CDR3 spans 16 amino acids. CDR1 SEHNR and CDR2 FQNEAQ come from the germline V gene (reference sequence). Between the trimmed V and J ends, which lost 5 bases and 4 bases, there was a span of 21 bases. Here the CDR3 DNA reads TGTGCCAGCAGCCCCGCAGGAGGGACCTCAAGATACGAGCAGTACTTC. This gives the protein CASSPAGGTSRYEQYF.

The chain uses TRBV5-6 and TRBJ2-3, with a possible D match to TRBD2 (6 bases). The germline V gene encodes CDR1 SGHDT and CDR2 YYEEEE. The CDR3 sequence is 15 residues long. Trimming stripped 6 bases from V and 2 bases from J, with 16 bases between. This chain's CDR3 is CASILLGGNTDTQYF. The CDR3 bases are TGTGCCAGCATCCTCCTGGGCGGGAACACAGATACGCAGTATTTT.

The V call is TRBV10-3, the J call TRBJ2-1; D is uncertain. Trimming pared 10 bases from V and 6 bases from J, leaving 13 bases between. Germline V gives CDR1 ENHRY, CDR2 SYGVKD. This CDR3 contains 12 residues. Here the CDR3 reads CATESGSNEQFF. DNA of the CDR3: TGTGCCACCGAGTCGGGTTCCAATGAGCAGTTCTTC.

This clone was recorded once. The genes are TRBV6-5 and TRBJ2-7; possibly TRBD2 for D (6 bases). V shed 5 bases and J shed 3 bases, with 14 bases lying between them. CDR3 size: 14 residues. CDR1 is MNHEY and CDR2 is SVGAGI in the germline V gene. The CDR3 nucleotides are TGTGCCAGCAGTCGTACGGGGGTAAACTACGAGCAGTACTTC. Protein sequence: CASSRTGVNYEQYF.

The chain carries TRBV29-1 and TRBJ2-6; maybe TRBD1 (5 bases). Germline V gives CDR1 SQVTM, CDR2 ANQGSEA. CDR3 length equals 13 residues. V was pared by 6 bases and J by 4 bases, with 10 bases between. The CDR3 nucleotides read TGCAGCGTAACAGGTGACGGGGCCAACGTCCTGACTTTC. Translating it yields CSVTGDGANVLTF.

This clone was found once. The chain combines TRBV7-8 with TRBJ1-5, with 9 positions matching TRBD1. V dropped 5 bases and J dropped 5; count of bases not matched to a gene: 4. Germline V lookup: CDR1 SGHVS, CDR2 FQNEAQ. The CDR3 is made up of 14 amino acids. CDR3 bases: TGTGCCAGCAGCGACACAGGGGGCGATCAGCCCCAGCATTTT. This translates into CASSDTGGDQPQHF.

This clone has only one observation. The rearrangement joins TRBV27 to TRBJ1-1; TRBD1 aligns across 7 bases. J lost 5 bases, V lost 3 bases, and 6 bases had no gene match. Germline V gives CDR1 MNHEY, CDR2 SMNVEV (reference sequence). CDR3 length equals 14 residues. CDR3 in DNA: TGTGCCAGCAGTTTCCAGGGGGTTTATACTGAAGCTTTCTTT. It yields the protein CASSFQGVYTEAFF.

V and J are TRBV11-3 and TRBJ2-4, with 8 positions matching TRBD1. Germline-derived CDR1 and CDR2 are SGHNT and YENEEA. The CDR3 is 13 amino acids. With 5 bases clipped from V and 7 bases from J, the junction kept 4 bases outside the gene matches. The CDR3 reads CASSQGARNIQYF. The CDR3 nucleotides are TGTGCCAGCAGCCAGGGGGCACGGAACATTCAGTACTTC.

The rearrangement links TRBV9 to TRBJ2-1; either TRBD1 or TRBD2 may supply D (5 bases each). V lost 5 bases and J lost 1, with 10 bases in between. CDR1 is SGDLS, CDR2 YYNGEE, per germline. The CDR3 sequence is 14 residues long. CDR3 nucleotides: TGTGCCAGCAGTGGGACCGTTTCCTACAATGAGCAGTTCTTC. As protein: CASSGTVSYNEQFF. Looking up the rest from reference TRBV9 and TRBJ2-1 gives the full variable domain: DSGVTQTPKHLITATGQRVTLRCSPRSGDLSVYWYQQSLDQGLQFLIQYYNGEERAKGNILERFSAQQFPDLHSELNLSSLELGDSALYFCASSGTVSYNEQFFGPGTRLTVL.

The chain carries TRBV2 and TRBJ1-5, with TRBD1 identical over 8 bases. The CDR3 runs 14 residues. The trim removed 4 bases at V and 6 bases at J, leaving 5 bases unmatched. Germline V CDR1 and CDR2: SNHLY, FYNNEI. CDR3 sequence: CASSVRRGPQPQHF. CDR3 DNA: TGTGCCAGCAGTGTTCGCAGGGGGCCTCAGCCCCAGCATTTT.

The gene calls are TRBV5-4 and TRBJ2-1; 8 bases line up with TRBD1. The CDR3 runs to 14 residues. The trim removed 0 bases at V and 7 bases at J, leaving 3 bases unmatched. Germline V lookup: CDR1 SGHNT, CDR2 YYREEE (reference sequence). In nucleotides, the CDR3 is TGTGCCAGCAGCTTGGGACAGGGGTGGAATGAGCAGTTCTTC. Protein product: CASSLGQGWNEQFF.

This chain links TRBV7-8 with TRBJ1-5, with D unresolved. Looked up from germline, CDR1 is SGHVS and CDR2 is FQNEAQ. Trimming removed 7 bases at V and 7 bases at J, with 14 bases between. This CDR3 spans 13 amino acids. Here the CDR3 reads CASTRDQRQPQHF. The DNA for the CDR3 is TGTGCCAGCACCAGAGACCAAAGACAGCCCCAGCATTTT.

V and J are TRBV7-8 and TRBJ1-2; D call uncertain. The V gene lost 1 base and the J gene lost 4 bases, with 4 bases spanning the gap. Germline assignment: CDR1 SGHVS and CDR2 FQNEAQ. This CDR3 region has 12 residues. The CDR3 loop reads CASSLDGYGYTF. In DNA, the CDR3 is TGTGCCAGCAGCTTAGACGGCTATGGCTACACCTTC. Supplemented by reference TRBV7-8 and TRBJ1-2, the full variable domain reads GAGVSQSPRYKVAKRGQDVALRCDPISGHVSLFWYQQALGQGPEFLTYFQNEAQLDKSGLPSDRFFAERPEGSVSTLKIQRTQQEDSAVYLCASSLDGYGYTFGSGTRLTVV.

J is TRBJ2-7 and V is TRBV6-5; no clear D. Deletions cut 7 bases from V and 3 bases from J, with 13 bases between. The germline CDR1 and CDR2 sequences are MNHEY and SVGAGI. There are 13 residues in the CDR3. The CDR3 spells CASTLDLHYEQYF. Written as DNA, the CDR3 is TGTGCCAGCACCTTGGACCTCCACTACGAGCAGTACTTC.

V and J are TRBV18 and TRBJ2-7; 8 bases line up with TRBD1. Unmatched junction bases numbered 15, after V lost 4 bases and J lost 7 bases. Germline loops: CDR1 KGHSH, CDR2 LQKENI. The CDR3 has 16 amino acids. The CDR3 bases are TGTGCCAGCTCACGGGCCGGCGGGACAGGTGAGGAGGAGCAGTACTTC. Residues: CASSRAGGTGEEEQYF.

This clone was seen more than once but under ten times. The V gene is TRBV19, the J gene TRBJ1-5; D may be TRBD1 (5 bases). Germline lookup yields CDR1 LNHDA and CDR2 SQIVND (reference sequence). This CDR3 has 14 residues. The ends were cut back, 6 bases at V and 1 base at J, with 10 bases in the middle. CDR3 in DNA: TGTGCCAGTAGCAGGGCACGCAGCAATCAGCCCCAGCATTTT. Protein: CASSRARSNQPQHF.

For the CDR3, the DNA is TGTGCCAGCAGCCACAGCCAAGAGACCCAGTACTTC. It encodes CASSHSQETQYF. This chain joins TRBV14 and TRBJ2-5; D is uncertain. Per the germline V gene, CDR1 is SGHDN and CDR2 is FVKESK. The CDR3 runs 12 residues. Trimming cost V 3 bases and J 1 base, with 3 bases left between them. The complete variable domain, with remaining parts taken from reference TRBV14 and TRBJ2-5, reads EAGVTQFPSHSVIEKGQTVTLRCDPISGHDNLYWYRRVMGKEIKFLLHFVKESKQDESGMPNNRFLAERTGGTYSTLKVQPAELEDSGVYFCASSHSQETQYFGPGTRLLVL.

The chain is built from TRBV11-2 and TRBJ2-2; D unclear. This CDR3 has 11 amino acids. V shed 2 bases and J shed 5 bases, with 0 bases lying between them. Germline V gene data show CDR1 as SGHAT and CDR2 as FQNNGV. CDR3 bases: TGTGCCAGCAGCTTAACCGGGGAGCTGTTTTTT. The encoded protein is CASSLTGELFF.

This clone was seen a single time. J is TRBJ1-2 and V is TRBV27, with D perhaps matching TRBD1 (5 bases). The ends were cut back, 9 bases at V and 7 bases at J, with 12 bases in the middle. The germline V gene encodes CDR1 MNHEY and CDR2 SMNVEV (reference sequence). This CDR3 spans 11 amino acids. For the CDR3, the DNA is TGTGCCAGTAAATCGGGGGGTGGCTACACCTTC. Amino acids: CASKSGGGYTF.

This clone was detected only once. The rearrangement links TRBV6-5 to TRBJ1-1; D not certain. Germline V gene sequence: CDR1 MNHEY, CDR2 SVGAGI. The CDR3 has 13 amino acids. Between the trimmed V and J ends, which lost 0 bases and 6 bases, there was a span of 8 bases. For the CDR3, the DNA is TGTGCCAGCAGTTACTCGAGGGTCGCTGAAGCTTTCTTT. Translated, it gives CASSYSRVAEAFF.

This clone was recorded a few times. The gene calls are TRBV30 and TRBJ1-1, with D possibly matching TRBD1 (5 bases). Germline V gene sequence: CDR1 GTSNPN, CDR2 SVGIG (reference sequence). This CDR3 contains 13 residues. V lost 7 bases and J 1 base, leaving 13 bases between the germline ends. CDR3 amino acids: CAYRGTPNTEAFF. As DNA, the CDR3 is TGTGCCTACCGGGGGACGCCGAACACTGAAGCTTTCTTT.

V gene TRBV5-4 combines with J gene TRBJ2-5, with D unclear. Germline CDR1 SGHNT, CDR2 YYREEE (reference sequence). This CDR3 has 15 residues. Trimming stripped 2 bases from V and 2 bases from J, with 13 bases between. The CDR3 sequence is CASSLGLETQETQYF. Here the CDR3 DNA reads TGTGCCAGCAGCTTAGGATTGGAAACTCAAGAGACCCAGTACTTC.

The chain links TRBV10-3 to TRBJ1-3, with D hard to call. Looked up from germline, CDR1 is ENHRY and CDR2 is SYGVKD. Trimming shortened V by 0 bases and J by 8 bases, and 5 bases separated the two germline ends. The CDR3 sequence is 12 residues long. The CDR3 coding sequence is TGTGCCATCAGTGAGTCTGAAGACACCATATATTTT. Translated, it gives CAISESEDTIYF.